A single sample is the source of the 22 T cell receptor beta chains below, sequenced in a study of shared clonotypes between healthy human individuals. The data were produced by immunoSEQ multiplex PCR, yet TCRdb's version contains in-frame clones alone and is incomplete. The sample has 450,000 to 500,000 clones, around three quarters seen once. The sequencing sample was made of PBMCs. The receptors derive from a middle-aged woman in good health. Some clones in this sample may be carry-over from other donors' samples.

This chain links TRBV5-1 with TRBJ2-1, with 8 positions matching TRBD1. The CDR3 extends over 16 amino acids. Germline CDR1 and CDR2: SGHRS and YFSETQ. The V gene end was trimmed by 4 bases and the J gene end by 4 bases; junction bases not matched to a gene: 10. This CDR3 is CASSHGGRDRYNEQFF. The DNA of the CDR3 is TGCGCCAGCAGCCATGGGGGTCGGGACAGGTACAATGAGCAGTTCTTC.

This chain connects TRBV5-1 to TRBJ2-5; TRBD1 or TRBD2 may be the D gene (5 bases each). The ends were cut back, 6 bases at V and 1 base at J, with 10 bases in the middle. Per germline, CDR1 SGHRS and CDR2 YFSETQ. This CDR3 comprises 13 residues. The CDR3 loop reads CASKRGGQETQYF. For the CDR3, the DNA is TGCGCCAGCAAGAGGGGCGGCCAAGAGACCCAGTACTTC.

The rearrangement joins TRBV10-3 to TRBJ2-3, with 10 bases lining up with TRBD2. Germline CDR1 and CDR2: ENHRY and SYGVKD. CDR3 size: 14 residues. Trimming took 8 bases from V and 1 from J; bases not matched to a gene: 3. CDR3 coding DNA: TGTGCCATCGGGCTAGCGGGGGGCACAGATACGCAGTATTTT. This codes for CAIGLAGGTDTQYF.

The rearrangement uses TRBV11-3 and TRBJ2-1; TRBD2 aligns across 7 bases. V trimming: 8 bases; J trimming: 1 base; junction bases outside the gene matches: 5. Germline V CDR1 and CDR2: SGHNT, YENEEA. This CDR3 has 14 residues. The CDR3 sequence: CASGPGGSYNEQFF. The CDR3 DNA reads TGTGCCAGCGGCCCGGGGGGTTCCTACAATGAGCAGTTCTTC.

The chain is built from TRBV5-1 and TRBJ1-4, with D tentatively TRBD1 (6 bases). CDR1 and CDR2 (germline): SGHRS, YFSETQ. The CDR3 has 14 amino acids. V gave up 4 bases and J gave up 7 bases, with 14 bases separating them. CDR3 amino acids: CASSGGASSEKLFF. CDR3 coding DNA: TGCGCCAGCAGCGGGGGGGCGTCCAGTGAAAAACTGTTTTTT.

This chain uses TRBV27 with TRBJ2-3; 10 positions match TRBD2. The CDR3 is made up of 16 amino acids. J was trimmed by 3 bases and V by 2 bases; bases with no gene match: 5. Germline CDR1 reads MNHEY; CDR2 reads SMNVEV (reference sequence). The chain's CDR3 is CASSLRTSGGTDTQYF. The CDR3 DNA follows: TGTGCCAGCAGTTTAAGGACTAGCGGAGGGACAGATACGCAGTATTTT.

The chain carries TRBV15 and TRBJ2-5, with D perhaps being TRBD1 or TRBD2 (6 bases each). The germline CDR1 and CDR2 sequences are LNHNV and YYDKDF (reference sequence). The CDR3 covers 15 residues. Trimming shortened V by 4 bases and J by 4 bases, and 16 bases separated the two germline ends. CDR3 residues: CATSNRGPSGETQYF. CDR3 bases: TGTGCCACCAGCAACCGGGGGCCCTCGGGAGAGACCCAGTACTTC.

V gene TRBV5-4 combines with J gene TRBJ2-3; D may correspond to TRBD1 or TRBD2 (6 bases each). V lost 0 bases to trimming and J lost 6 bases, with 8 bases between them. The CDR3 loop spans 13 amino acids. CDR1 and CDR2 from the germline V gene are SGHNT and YYREEE (reference sequence). The chain's CDR3 is CASSLGRGDTQYF. As DNA, the CDR3 is TGTGCCAGCAGCTTGGGGAGGGGGGATACGCAGTATTTT.

The chain employs TRBV5-1 and TRBJ2-7; perhaps TRBD2 as D (5 bases). Trimming removed 0 bases at V and 7 bases at J, with 11 bases between. Germline V gene lookup returns CDR1 SGHRS and CDR2 YFSETQ. This CDR3 contains 13 residues. The CDR3 bases are TGCGCCAGCAGCTTGGAACTAGGGTTGGAGCAGTACTTC. It is translated as CASSLELGLEQYF.

This sequence joins TRBV4-3 and TRBJ2-5; TRBD2 matches at 9 bases. V dropped 5 bases and J dropped 4; count of bases not matched to a gene: 11. CDR3 length: 16 amino acids. Germline assignment: CDR1 LGHNA and CDR2 YSLEER. The CDR3 region has the DNA TGCGCCAGCAGCGTTAGCGGGGGAAGCGGGGTAGAGACCCAGTACTTC. Translated: CASSVSGGSGVETQYF.

The sample holds a few counts of this clone. The chain joins TRBV18 to TRBJ2-1; 11 nucleotides line up with TRBD2. CDR1 and CDR2 (germline): KGHSH, LQKENI. V shed 0 bases, J shed 8 bases, and the junction held 6 bases outside the gene matches. This CDR3 is built from 16 residues. The CDR3 DNA reads TGTGCCAGCTCACCACCGGGTATAGCGGGAGGGGATGAGCAGTTCTTC. This translates into CASSPPGIAGGDEQFF.

The genes are TRBV4-2 and TRBJ2-3, with D possibly TRBD1 on 5 matching bases. Per the germline V gene, CDR1 is LGHNA and CDR2 is YNFKEQ. The V end was cut by 2 bases, the J end by 5 bases, with 11 bases between. The CDR3 loop spans 14 amino acids. The CDR3 is CASSQRRQGDTQYF. The CDR3 coding sequence is TGTGCCAGCAGCCAAAGGCGCCAGGGAGATACGCAGTATTTT.

The genes are TRBV28 and TRBJ2-5, with 11 bases identical to TRBD1. Trimming removed 8 bases from V and 1 base from J; junction bases left unmatched: 3. The CDR3 runs 14 residues. Germline V lookup: CDR1 MDHEN, CDR2 SYDVKM. The CDR3 is CASLDRGPQETQYF. The CDR3 bases are TGTGCCAGCCTGGACAGGGGGCCCCAAGAGACCCAGTACTTC.

In regard to this clone: A far larger clone is a single base away, which makes a read error likely. J is TRBJ2-2 and V is TRBV4-2; TRBD2 aligns across 7 bases. Germline V gene data show CDR1 as LGHNA and CDR2 as YNFKEQ. The CDR3 consists of 14 residues. CDR3 residues: CASSQGMASGGLFF. The CDR3 DNA reads TGTGCCAGCAGCCAAGGGATGGCTTCGGGGGGGCTGTTTTTT.

The V call is TRBV9, the J call TRBJ1-1, with TRBD1 identical over 9 bases. This CDR3 contains 17 residues. V was pared by 3 bases and J by 5 bases, with 14 bases of the junction left unmatched. The V gene's germline CDR1 is SGDLS and CDR2 YYNGEE. CDR3 sequence (DNA): TGTGCCAGCAGCGAGGGACAGGGTCGGTCCTACGGGACTGAAGCTTTCTTT. It specifies CASSEGQGRSYGTEAFF.

The rearrangement uses TRBV7-9 and TRBJ2-7; tentative D call: TRBD1 (6 bases). The CDR3 has 14 amino acids. Trimming shortened V by 2 bases and J by 2 bases, and 10 bases separated the two germline ends. Per germline, CDR1 SEHNR and CDR2 FQNEAQ (reference sequence). The CDR3 spells CASSLTGHTYEQYF. The CDR3 region has the DNA TGTGCCAGCAGCTTAACGGGACATACCTACGAGCAGTACTTC.

For the CDR3, the DNA is TGTGCCAGCACTAGCGAAGGCGGCGAGCAGTACTTC. It encodes CASTSEGGEQYF. The chain is built from TRBV6-5 and TRBJ2-7; D is perhaps TRBD2 (6 bases). The CDR3 contains 12 residues. V lost 7 bases, J lost 6 bases, and 13 bases lay in between. In germline, CDR1 is MNHEY, CDR2 SVGAGI.

Of note for this clone: Other DNA variants within this sample encode the same CDR3. This chain links TRBV28 with TRBJ2-1, with D perhaps TRBD2 (7 bases). Trimming shortened V by 2 bases and J by 4 bases, and 12 bases separated the two germline ends. The germline V gene has CDR1 MDHEN and CDR2 SYDVKM. The CDR3 runs 15 residues. The CDR3 protein is CASSLRRGGYNEQFF. The CDR3 coding sequence is TGTGCCAGCAGTTTACGTAGGGGGGGATACAATGAGCAGTTCTTC.

Here the CDR3 reads CASSFPYKNNEQFF. DNA of the CDR3: TGTGCCAGCAGTTTCCCTTACAAGAACAATGAGCAGTTCTTC. The V and J genes are TRBV28 and TRBJ2-1; the D is unclear. The CDR3 is made up of 14 amino acids. The ends were cut back, 3 bases at V and 5 bases at J, with 11 bases in the middle. CDR1 MDHEN and CDR2 SYDVKM come from the germline V gene.

The chain uses TRBV7-2 and TRBJ1-2; D uncertain. V lost 4 bases, J lost 8 bases, and 14 bases lay in between. Germline CDR1 and CDR2: SGHTA and FQGNSA. The CDR3 is 13 amino acids. Here the CDR3 reads CASSSFVSWGYTF. CDR3 nucleotides: TGTGCCAGCAGCTCGTTCGTCTCATGGGGCTACACCTTC.

The V call is TRBV4-1, the J call TRBJ1-4, with 9 bases identical to TRBD1. The CDR3 sequence is 15 residues long. Germline values: CDR1 MGHRA, CDR2 YSYEKL. Trimming took 4 bases from V and 5 from J; bases not matched to a gene: 5. CDR3 sequence: CASSPGQGVNEKLFF. The CDR3 DNA sequence: TGCGCCAGCAGCCCGGGACAGGGAGTAAATGAAAAACTGTTTTTT.

A word on this clone: The same CDR3 can be traced to other DNA sequences in this sample. This chain joins TRBV2 and TRBJ2-7; no clear D gene. This CDR3 has 11 residues. Trimming took 4 bases from V and 3 from J, leaving 4 bases between them. Germline assignment: CDR1 SNHLY and CDR2 FYNNEI. The CDR3 DNA follows: TGTGCCAGCAGTGCGAGCTACGAGCAGTACTTC. Protein sequence: CASSASYEQYF. Complete variable domain (other parts from reference TRBV2 and TRBJ2-7): EPEVTQTPSHQVTQMGQEVILRCVPISNHLYFYWYRQILGQKVEFLVSFYNNEISEKSEIFDDQFSVERPDGSNFTLKIRSTKLEDSAMYFCASSASYEQYFGPGTRLTVT.